This T cell receptor (beta chain) was identified during a study of Ad26.COV2.S vaccination and SARS-CoV-2 variants. Study details: Ad26.COV2.S given intramuscularly, once or twice 56 days apart.

On this clone: What it binds is unknown.

This table comes from immunoSEQ multiplex PCR, and its TCRdb copy is limited to in-frame clones, with some not included. The sample contains about 450,000 clones, about 88% of which appear only once. Germline V gene lookup returns CDR1 LGHDT and CDR2 YNNKEL (reference sequence). J gave up 2 bases and V 1 base, and 3 bases lay outside the gene matches. The CDR3 covers 15 residues. The treatment denotes: roughly 18 received Ad26.COV2.S at low or high dose, single or two shots; 5 received placebo; per-sample allocation not given. Following the first vaccine or placebo injection, samples were taken on day 63. The study, taken as a whole, reports: People who got the vaccine had more spike-specific TCR breadth than people who got placebo. Vaccinees reportedly had broad spike-specific CD8+ and CD4+ T cell responses. Using TCR breadth and depth analyses may have led to underestimated total T cell responses.

This chain links TRBV3-1 (or the pseudogene TRBV3-2) with TRBJ2-3; 7 nucleotides match TRBD1. The material sequenced was peripheral blood, taken in a trial of Ad26.COV2.S vaccine versus placebo. This clonotype originated in a person aged 18-65 years who received the Ad26.COV2.S COVID-19 vaccine or a placebo. DNA of the CDR3: TGTGCCAGCAGCCAAGGACAGGGTTACACAGATACGCAGTATTTT. This codes for CASSQGQGYTDTQYF.